This TCR beta chain was identified in a study of shared clonotypes between healthy human individuals. Data came from immunoSEQ multiplex PCR; TCRdb stores just in-frame clones and leaves some out. The sample lists around 1.4 million clones, just under 99% occurring once. CDR1 and CDR2 (germline): MDHEN, SYDVKM. This CDR3 has 15 amino acids. Trimming took 3 bases from V and 0 from J, leaving 9 bases between them. The clonotype originates from a man aged 30 to 39 in good health. Sequenced sample: naive CD4+ T cells sorted from blood. Subset: CD45RA+ positively selected. The V gene is TRBV28, the J gene TRBJ2-4, with D hard to call. As DNA, the CDR3 is TGTGCCAGCAGTTTGCCGACTTTAGCCAAAAACATTCAGTACTTC. Translated, it gives CASSLPTLAKNIQYF. The whole variable domain, filled in from reference TRBV28 and TRBJ2-4, reads DVKVTQSSRYLVKRTGEKVFLECVQDMDHENMFWYRQDPGLGLRLIYFSYDVKMKEKGDIPEGYSVSREKKERFSLILESASTNQTSMYLCASSLPTLAKNIQYFGAGTRLSVL.